Reported below is one T cell receptor beta chain. It has no known antigen specificity. No per-base quality is available; no much larger clone lies one base away. The sample comes from a study of T cell clonotyping in hematopoietic cell transplantation (dated by TCRdb to the early 2020s). Context from the whole study: Recipient samples taken before transplant were collected after cytoreduction. A total of more than 110 blood samples were gathered in the study from 30 to 40 consecutive transplant recipients along with their related donors. Recruitment of patients ran from 2015 to early 2017, and follow-up continued until late 2020 or until death. Overall study results and their limits: Broader posttransplant TCR repertoire diversity was predicted by donor and pretransplant recipient Inverse Simpson Index values. After transplant, TCR diversity in recipients dropped, and pathologically expanded clonotypes increased progressively from day 30 to day 180. The sample size was limited, and CD4 and CD8 repertoire contributions could not be separated because cells were not sorted. Just a small fraction of recipient repertoires overlapped with donor repertoires, and more than 97% appeared de novo at the given depth.

In the paper's terms, the time point label means: recipient sample about 28 days before transplant, after cytoreduction. Blood from recipients was drawn roughly 28 days before transplant, then again at days 30, 100 and 180 after transplant. Nuclei Lysis Solution was used to extract genomic DNA from fresh or cryopreserved unfractionated peripheral blood mononuclear cells. The CDR1 and CDR2 encoded by the germline V gene (reference sequence) are LNHDA and SQIVND. From its cysteine to its phenylalanine, the CDR3 spans 15 amino acids. Here the CDR3 DNA is all that survives: 45 bases in frame from base 1. V and J are truncated by 4 bases and 2 bases respectively, leaving an intervening sequence of 12 bases. With the immunoSEQ assay, which is a bias-controlled multiplex PCR relying on V- and J-specific primers, TCR beta CDR3 regions were amplified from genomic DNA. In a second PCR step, the CDR3 amplicons were tagged with a proprietary barcode plus Illumina adapter sequences. An Illumina MiSeq instrument was used for sequencing of the CDR3 libraries. The source study handled its data this way. Export and quality control were handled in immunoSEQ Analyzer 3.0, while downstream analyses relied on R Bioconductor and Immunarch. Repertoire metrics were calculated using only productive rearrangements within the normalized downsampled data set. Clonotypes larger than 5 templates in the normalized cohort were defined as pathologically expanded. Repertoire diversity was measured with the Inverse Simpson Index. To capture all clonotypes, CMV-specificity analyses were performed on the non-normalized data set. In its TCRdb copy, this immuneACCESS table keeps in-frame sequences only and misses some clones. Where compared with another copy, unresolved V genes explain less than half of these, and the others have no known cause. D and trimming were read from the DNA, whereas the V and J calls and clone size are those reported in that table. This sample gives 25,000 to 30,000 clones in total; approximately 77% of them show up just once. Of the sample, about 1.8% is held by the ten largest clones.

The receptor was derived from a man aged 35 to 55 with acute myeloid leukemia. Some clones in this sample may be carry-over from other donors' samples. The V and J genes are TRBV19 and TRBJ2-1; no D gene call is confident. The sequencing here drew on peripheral blood mononuclear cells, taken before stem cell transplant. The CDR3 sequence is CASSKVAGTYNEQFF. The nucleotide sequence is given as TGTGCCAGTAGTAAGGTAGCAGGCACCTACAATGAGCAGTTCTTC.